This passage covers 10 T cell receptor beta chains from one sample sequenced in a study of blood T cell repertoires in COVID-19. Clones were read by immunoSEQ multiplex PCR, and TCRdb kept only the in-frame ones, dropping some. Of fewer than 300,000 clones listed, around 86% are singletons. Sample: peripheral blood. These TCRs come from a man in his forties or fifties with COVID-19, enrolled during active disease.

The chain combines TRBV7-9 with TRBJ2-2; the match to TRBD1 covers 11 bases. Unmatched junction bases numbered 6, after V lost 6 bases and J lost 6 bases. The germline V gene has CDR1 SEHNR and CDR2 FQNEAQ (reference sequence). The CDR3 has 15 amino acids. The CDR3 bases are TGTGCCAGCAGTACCGGACAGGGGGCGCCCGGGGAGCTGTTTTTT. This encodes CASSTGQGAPGELFF. Full variable domain (missing parts from reference TRBV7-9 and TRBJ2-2): DTGVSQNPRHKITKRGQNVTFRCDPISEHNRLYWYRQTLGQGPEFLTYFQNEAQLEKSRLLSDRFSAERPKGSFSTLEIQRTEQGDSAMYLCASSTGQGAPGELFFGEGSRLTVL.

This chain joins TRBV5-1 and TRBJ2-6; the match to TRBD1 covers 12 bases. The ends lost 6 bases at V and 0 bases at J; junction bases unmatched: 4. In germline, CDR1 is SGHRS, CDR2 YFSETQ. The CDR3 has 17 residues. CDR3 region: CASTSGQGASGANVLTF. DNA of the CDR3: TGCGCCAGCACCTCGGGACAGGGGGCCTCTGGGGCCAACGTCCTGACTTTC. The whole variable domain, remainder taken from reference TRBV5-1 and TRBJ2-6, is KAGVTQTPRYLIKTRGQQVTLSCSPISGHRSVSWYQQTPGQGLQFLFEYFSETQRNKGNFPGRFSGRQFSNSRSEMNVSTLELGDSALYLCASTSGQGASGANVLTFGAGSRLTVL.

The J gene is TRBJ1-6, the V gene TRBV23-1; 8 nucleotides agree with TRBD1. TRBV23-1 is noted as an ORF with a role that remains uncertain. Trimming took 7 bases from V and 6 from J; bases not matched to a gene: 8. This CDR3 contains 15 residues. CDR3 nucleotide sequence: TGCGCCAGCACTCGGACAGGGAAGATTAATTCACCCCTCCACTTT. Translation: CASTRTGKINSPLHF.

The chain links TRBV5-1 to TRBJ1-1, with TRBD1 identical over 8 bases. V shed 0 bases and J 1 base; nucleotides not matched to a gene: 5. CDR3 size: 16 residues. The germline V gene has CDR1 SGHRS and CDR2 YFSETQ. This CDR3 reads CASSLGAGTGNTEAFF. As DNA, the CDR3 is TGCGCCAGCAGCTTGGGAGCCGGGACAGGGAACACTGAAGCTTTCTTT.

This chain connects TRBV27 to TRBJ2-1; the D gene is possibly TRBD2 (5 bases). V was pared by 0 bases and J by 7 bases, with 16 bases between. The germline V gene has CDR1 MNHEY and CDR2 SMNVEV (reference sequence). The CDR3 totals 16 residues. The CDR3 DNA reads as TGTGCCAGCAGTTTATCCATAAACCGGGGAAAAAATGAGCAGTTCTTC. Its protein is CASSLSINRGKNEQFF.

This clone was seen only a few times. The V gene is TRBV10-3, the J gene TRBJ1-1; the D gene is possibly TRBD1 (6 bases). The germline V gene encodes CDR1 ENHRY and CDR2 SYGVKD. There are 17 residues in the CDR3. Trimming took 0 bases from V and 0 from J, leaving 14 bases between them. The CDR3 sequence is CAISESLQGLVNTEAFF. In nucleotides, the CDR3 is TGTGCCATCAGTGAGTCGCTGCAGGGGTTGGTGAACACTGAAGCTTTCTTT.

V gene TRBV11-2 combines with J gene TRBJ1-4, with D possibly matching TRBD1 (5 bases). Germline loops: CDR1 SGHAT, CDR2 FQNNGV. Trimming removed 0 bases from V and 5 bases from J, with 10 bases in between. CDR3 size: 15 residues. The CDR3 DNA reads as TGTGCCAGCAGCTTAGATTGGGGCAGAAATGAAAAACTGTTTTTT. Translated, it gives CASSLDWGRNEKLFF.

The chain uses TRBV19 and TRBJ1-6; TRBD1 is a possible D gene (6 bases). Germline V lookup: CDR1 LNHDA, CDR2 SQIVND (reference sequence). V lost 4 bases, J lost 8 bases, and 9 bases lay in between. This CDR3 has 13 residues. The CDR3 nucleotides read TGTGCCAGTAGTACAGGGGCTTATTCACCCCTCCACTTT. This encodes CASSTGAYSPLHF.

This rearrangement joins TRBV9 to TRBJ1-4; TRBD1 matches at 7 bases. This CDR3 has 14 amino acids. The V gene's germline CDR1 is SGDLS and CDR2 YYNGEE. The V segment lost 3 bases and the J segment 3 bases; nucleotides outside the gene matches: 2. The CDR3 sequence: CASSATGSNEKLFF. DNA of the CDR3: TGTGCCAGCAGCGCGACAGGGTCTAATGAAAAACTGTTTTTT.

The chain uses TRBV27 and TRBJ1-5, with 8 nucleotides matching TRBD1. The trim removed 6 bases at V and 6 bases at J, leaving 10 bases unmatched. The CDR3 contains 15 residues. Germline V CDR1 and CDR2: MNHEY, SMNVEV (reference sequence). CDR3 in amino acids: CASRSNTGGGQPQHF. CDR3 DNA: TGTGCCAGCAGGTCGAATACAGGGGGAGGTCAGCCCCAGCATTTT.